Below, one T cell receptor (beta chain) is given with its context. Its antigen is currently unknown. The data belong to a study of Tregs in tolerant kidney transplant recipients. Whole-study results and caveats: No direct test of biological reproducibility was done here.

Sequencing was performed with immunoSEQ multiplex PCR; in TCRdb, only in-frame clones are kept and a portion is missing. The table records 90,000 or so clones, more than 90% of them present only once. Sequenced sample: CD8+ T cells from blood. The source of this sequence is a human donor in good health.

The CDR3 sequence is CASSGRGQIYEQYF. CDR3 bases: TGTGCCAGCAGCGGTAGGGGACAGATATACGAGCAGTACTTC. The chain uses TRBV5-4 and TRBJ2-7; 7 nucleotides align to TRBD1. With V trimmed by 4 bases and J by 4 bases, 8 bases remained unmatched. The CDR3 covers 14 residues. Germline values: CDR1 SGHNT, CDR2 YYREEE (reference sequence).